Listed here are 24 T cell receptor beta chains from one sample, sequenced in a study of ipilimumab plus nivolumab after autologous stem cell transplantation. The data were produced by immunoSEQ multiplex PCR, yet TCRdb's version contains in-frame clones alone and is incomplete. The profile shows roughly 23,000 clones, just under 75% of them singletons. Sequencing used PBMCs, obtained in a trial of ipilimumab plus nivolumab as post-transplant consolidation. The receptors shown here come from a male donor with diffuse large B-cell lymphoma.

The chain couples TRBV25-1 to TRBJ2-3; no reliable D call. V was shortened by 3 bases and J by 3 bases, with 10 bases between the two germline ends. Germline-derived CDR1 and CDR2 are MGHDK and SYGVNS. There are 14 residues in the CDR3. CDR3 region: CASSELAETDTQYF. The CDR3 region has the DNA TGTGCCAGCAGTGAGCTGGCAGAAACAGATACGCAGTATTTT. The full variable domain, in which reference TRBV25-1 and TRBJ2-3 provide the parts outside the CDR3, is EADIYQTPRYLVIGTGKKITLECSQTMGHDKMYWYQQDPGMELHLIHYSYGVNSTEKGDLSSESTVSRIRTEHFPLTLESARPSHTSQYLCASSELAETDTQYFGPGTRLTVL.

This chain links TRBV11-3 with TRBJ2-7; 7 nucleotides align to TRBD1. The CDR3 has 18 amino acids. Germline V CDR1 and CDR2: SGHNT, YENEEA. V shed 1 base and J 0 bases; nucleotides not matched to a gene: 12. The CDR3 loop is CASSLVGTDPTSSYEQYF. The DNA for the CDR3 is TGTGCCAGCAGCTTAGTAGGGACAGACCCAACTAGCTCCTACGAGCAGTACTTC.

The chain joins TRBV14 to TRBJ2-7; 8 nucleotides agree with TRBD2. The germline gives CDR1 SGHDN, CDR2 FVKESK. Trimming took 6 bases from V and 3 from J; bases not matched to a gene: 4. The CDR3 runs to 13 residues. In DNA, the CDR3 is TGTGCCAGCAGACCCGGGGGGGGCTACGAGCAGTACTTC. Protein sequence: CASRPGGGYEQYF.

This clone was picked up one time. The rearrangement uses TRBV2 and TRBJ2-7; 8 positions agree with TRBD2. Unmatched junction bases numbered 11, after V lost 2 bases and J lost 5 bases. This CDR3 spans 16 amino acids. Per the germline V gene, CDR1 is SNHLY and CDR2 is FYNNEI. For the CDR3, the DNA is TGTGCCAGCAGTGAATTAGCGGGACCACTGAGGGACGAGCAGTACTTC. Its protein product is CASSELAGPLRDEQYF. The whole variable domain, remainder taken from reference TRBV2 and TRBJ2-7, is EPEVTQTPSHQVTQMGQEVILRCVPISNHLYFYWYRQILGQKVEFLVSFYNNEISEKSEIFDDQFSVERPDGSNFTLKIRSTKLEDSAMYFCASSELAGPLRDEQYFGPGTRLTVT.

The chain couples TRBV6-1 to TRBJ1-5; 10 nucleotides align to TRBD1. V was pared by 6 bases and J by 1 base, with 3 bases of the junction left unmatched. The CDR3 runs 15 residues. CDR1 MNHNS and CDR2 SASEGT come from the germline V gene. The CDR3 nucleotides are TGTGCCAGCAGCCTGGGACAGGGGAGCAATCAGCCCCAGCATTTT. Residues: CASSLGQGSNQPQHF.

There are a few counts of this clone. The chain is built from TRBV2 and TRBJ2-1; 12 bases agree with TRBD2. The trim removed 7 bases at V and 9 bases at J, leaving 4 bases unmatched. The CDR3 consists of 13 residues. The germline V gene encodes CDR1 SNHLY and CDR2 FYNNEI. The CDR3 nucleotides are TGTGCCAGCAACCTAGCGGGAGGGGGTGAGCAGTTCTTC. Translation gives CASNLAGGGEQFF.

The chain combines TRBV6-5 with TRBJ2-1; D unclear. With 4 bases removed from V and 8 bases from J, the gap between germline ends came to 15 bases. Germline V gene sequence: CDR1 MNHEY, CDR2 SVGAGI. The CDR3 has 14 residues. The CDR3 here is CASSFSLWVHEQFF. The CDR3 DNA reads TGTGCCAGCAGTTTTTCTCTTTGGGTCCATGAGCAGTTCTTC.

The chain recombines TRBV28 with TRBJ2-2, with 7 bases identical to TRBD2. V lost 4 bases to trimming and J lost 0 bases; unmatched junction nucleotides: 8. The germline CDR1 and CDR2 sequences are MDHEN and SYDVKM. The CDR3 totals 17 residues. The CDR3 is CASSSQPGTTNTGELFF. CDR3 bases: TGTGCCAGCAGTTCCCAACCCGGGACTACGAACACCGGGGAGCTGTTTTTT.

The chain has TRBV21-1 and TRBJ1-4. TRBV21-1 is a documented pseudogene. The CDR3 totals 17 residues. The DNA of the CDR3 is TGTGCCAGCAGCAAAGTCCCCATCGGGGGTTCTTGGGAAAAACTGTTTTTT. Protein: CASSKVPIGGSWEKLFF.

CDR3 region: CASSLQDRGQGYTF. CDR3 DNA: TGCGCCAGCAGCTTGCAAGACAGGGGGCAAGGCTACACCTTC. The chain is built from TRBV5-1 and TRBJ1-2; 10 nucleotides align to TRBD1. The CDR3 runs to 14 residues. CDR1 and CDR2 from the germline V gene are SGHRS and YFSETQ. With 1 base clipped from V and 8 bases from J, the junction kept 5 bases outside the gene matches.

Only one count was recorded for this clone. The genes are TRBV10-2 and TRBJ2-3, with D maybe TRBD2 (7 bases). The CDR3 sequence is 16 residues long. Germline V gene data show CDR1 as WSHSY and CDR2 as SAAADI. V lost 8 bases to trimming and J lost 4 bases, with 22 bases between them. Written as DNA, the CDR3 is TGCGCCAGCGGAAAACGAGGGCGGGGGCCGGCAGATACGCAGTATTTT. It encodes CASGKRGRGPADTQYF.

The chain carries TRBV6-1 and TRBJ1-5; weak D call: TRBD1 (6 bases). The CDR3 totals 16 residues. CDR1 and CDR2 from the germline V gene are MNHNS and SASEGT. Trimming cost V 2 bases and J 1 base, with 12 bases left between them. CDR3 loop: CASSEHGGGSNQPQHF. The CDR3 region has the DNA TGTGCCAGCAGTGAACACGGGGGCGGGAGCAATCAGCCCCAGCATTTT.

The gene calls are TRBV6-6 and TRBJ2-5; D remains unclear. Between the trimmed V and J ends, which lost 6 bases and 5 bases, there was a span of 16 bases. Per the germline V gene, CDR1 is MNHNY and CDR2 is SVGAGI (reference sequence). The CDR3 has 14 amino acids. CDR3 residues: CASSPSNKPETQYF. The CDR3, as DNA: TGTGCCAGCAGCCCAAGTAACAAACCGGAGACCCAGTACTTC.

The chain employs TRBV5-1 and TRBJ2-5; 10 nucleotides align to TRBD2. The CDR3 is 15 amino acids. CDR1 SGHRS and CDR2 YFSETQ come from the germline V gene. V lost 3 bases and J lost 7; bases outside the gene matches: 9. CDR3: CASSSLAGEPGTQYF. In DNA form, the CDR3 reads TGCGCCAGCAGCTCTCTAGCGGGGGAGCCCGGGACCCAGTACTTC.

The chain carries TRBV16 and TRBJ2-5; the D call may be TRBD1 or TRBD2 (6 bases each). With 2 bases removed from V and 3 bases from J, the gap between germline ends came to 13 bases. Per the germline V gene, CDR1 is KGHSY and CDR2 is FQNENV. The CDR3 has 15 residues. CDR3 protein: CASSQAGHQKETQYF. CDR3 bases: TGTGCCAGCAGCCAAGCGGGACACCAAAAAGAGACCCAGTACTTC.

This clone was counted between two and nine times. The chain recombines TRBV25-1 with TRBJ1-6; 9 bases agree with TRBD1. The CDR3 loop spans 15 amino acids. Germline V CDR1 and CDR2: MGHDK, SYGVNS. With 4 bases clipped from V and 10 bases from J, the junction kept 8 bases outside the gene matches. The CDR3 sequence is CASSGQTGGRSPLHF. Here the CDR3 DNA reads TGTGCCAGCAGTGGGCAGACAGGGGGTCGGTCACCCCTCCACTTT.

The chain couples TRBV12-5 to TRBJ2-3, with TRBD1 matching 7 bases. The length of the CDR3 is 15 residues. After removal of 10 bases from V and 2 bases from J, the junction contained 12 bases not matched to a gene. Germline lookup yields CDR1 LGHNT and CDR2 FRNRAP. The CDR3: CATKPPGTDTDTQYF. As DNA, the CDR3 is TGTGCTACCAAACCACCCGGGACAGACACAGATACGCAGTATTTT.

This clone came up once. The rearrangement uses TRBV11-2 and TRBJ1-3; a possible D gene is TRBD1 (5 bases). This CDR3 is built from 16 residues. In germline, CDR1 is SGHAT, CDR2 FQNNGV. Trimming stripped 0 bases from V and 2 bases from J, with 11 bases between. CDR3 residues: CASSLDRAATGNTIYF. The CDR3 DNA reads TGTGCCAGCAGCTTAGACAGGGCAGCGACTGGAAACACCATATATTTT.

This rearrangement joins TRBV6-5 to TRBJ2-3, with a possible D match to TRBD2 (6 bases). The germline gives CDR1 MNHEY, CDR2 SVGAGI. CDR3 length equals 14 residues. The germline V and J ends were trimmed by 0 bases and 9 bases, with 13 bases remaining between them. The CDR3 reads CASSYSRAGSTQYF. The CDR3 region has the DNA TGTGCCAGCAGTTACTCGAGGGCGGGATCGACGCAGTATTTT.

This clone was seen a single time. The chain recombines TRBV7-6 with TRBJ1-1, with D possibly being TRBD1 (5 bases). Between the trimmed V and J ends, which lost 1 base and 1 base, there was a span of 10 bases. This CDR3 is 15 amino acids long. Germline lookup yields CDR1 SGHVS and CDR2 FNYEAQ. The CDR3 sequence is CASSLESRGNTEAFF. The CDR3, as DNA: TGTGCCAGCAGCTTAGAGTCGAGGGGGAACACTGAAGCTTTCTTT.

CDR3 amino acids: CASSSRRAGGGMDEQYF. The CDR3 DNA is TGTGCCAGCAGCTCCAGAAGAGCGGGCGGGGGGATGGACGAGCAGTACTTC. This chain links TRBV7-2 with TRBJ2-7; 8 nucleotides align to TRBD2. This CDR3 contains 17 residues. Germline V CDR1 and CDR2: SGHTA, FQGNSA. V trimming: 4 bases; J trimming: 5 bases; junction bases outside the gene matches: 16. Full variable domain (missing parts from reference TRBV7-2 and TRBJ2-7): GAGVSQSPSNKVTEKGKDVELRCDPISGHTALYWYRQSLGQGLEFLIYFQGNSAPDKSGLPSDRFSAERTGGSVSTLTIQRTQQEDSAVYLCASSSRRAGGGMDEQYFGPGTRLTVT.

The J gene is TRBJ2-3, the V gene TRBV4-1; possible D gene TRBD2, 6 bases. V lost 5 bases and J 2 bases, leaving 11 bases between the germline ends. The CDR3 is 14 amino acids. Germline values: CDR1 MGHRA, CDR2 YSYEKL. As DNA, the CDR3 is TGCGCCAGCAGCAACCGGGACTCCACAGATACGCAGTATTTT. Translation gives CASSNRDSTDTQYF.

The rearrangement joins TRBV7-6 to TRBJ2-2; D unclear. The CDR3 spans 12 residues. Germline CDR1 is SGHVS and CDR2 is FNYEAQ. V dropped 2 bases and J dropped 7 bases, with 5 bases sitting between them. DNA of the CDR3: TGTGCCAGCAGCTTATCGGGCGGGGAGCTGTTTTTT. Translation: CASSLSGGELFF.

The chain combines TRBV29-1 with TRBJ1-3; no clear D gene. The J call may not be correct, given that the DNA end is closer to TRBJ2-2. CDR3 size: 12 residues. Germline V gene lookup returns CDR1 SQVTM and CDR2 ANQGSEA. CDR3 sequence: CSVGAAIGELFF. CDR3 DNA: TGCAGCGTTGGGGCCGCTATCGGGGAGCTGTTTTTT.